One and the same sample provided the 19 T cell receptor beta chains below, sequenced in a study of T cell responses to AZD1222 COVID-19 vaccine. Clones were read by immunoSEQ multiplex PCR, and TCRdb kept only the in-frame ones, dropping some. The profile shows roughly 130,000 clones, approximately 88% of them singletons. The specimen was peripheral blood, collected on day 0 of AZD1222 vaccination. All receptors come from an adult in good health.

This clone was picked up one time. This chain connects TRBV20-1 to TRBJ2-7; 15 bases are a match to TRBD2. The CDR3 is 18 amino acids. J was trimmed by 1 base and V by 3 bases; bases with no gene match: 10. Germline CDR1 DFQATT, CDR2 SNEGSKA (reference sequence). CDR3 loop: CSASIYGLAGGPSYEQYF. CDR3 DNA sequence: TGCAGTGCTAGTATATACGGACTAGCGGGAGGGCCATCCTACGAGCAGTACTTC.

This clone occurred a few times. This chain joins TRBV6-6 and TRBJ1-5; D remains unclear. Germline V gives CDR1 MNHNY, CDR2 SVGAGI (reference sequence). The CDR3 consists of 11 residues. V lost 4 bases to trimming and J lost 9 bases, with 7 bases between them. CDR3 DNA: TGTGCCAGCAGTTCGTCGGGGCCCCAGCATTTT. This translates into CASSSSGPQHF.

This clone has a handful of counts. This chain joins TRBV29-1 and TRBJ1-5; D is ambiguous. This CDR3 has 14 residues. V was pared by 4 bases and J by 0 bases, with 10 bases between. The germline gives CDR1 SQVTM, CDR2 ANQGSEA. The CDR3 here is CSVVDLNSNQPQHF. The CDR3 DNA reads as TGCAGCGTTGTGGACCTAAATAGCAATCAGCCCCAGCATTTT.

In DNA, the CDR3 is TGTGCCAGTGCCCCGGGACGGAACACCGGGGAGCTGTTTTTT. It encodes CASAPGRNTGELFF. V usage is TRBV19 and J usage is TRBJ2-2; D is tentatively TRBD1 or TRBD2 (5 bases each). This CDR3 comprises 14 residues. The V end lost 8 bases, the J end lost 1 base, and 11 bases lay between the germline ends. The germline CDR1 and CDR2 sequences are LNHDA and SQIVND (reference sequence). The full variable domain, completed using reference TRBV19 and TRBJ2-2, is DGGITQSPKYLFRKEGQNVTLSCEQNLNHDAMYWYRQDPGQGLRLIYYSQIVNDFQKGDIAEGYSVSREKKESFPLTVTSAQKNPTAFYLCASAPGRNTGELFFGEGSRLTVL.

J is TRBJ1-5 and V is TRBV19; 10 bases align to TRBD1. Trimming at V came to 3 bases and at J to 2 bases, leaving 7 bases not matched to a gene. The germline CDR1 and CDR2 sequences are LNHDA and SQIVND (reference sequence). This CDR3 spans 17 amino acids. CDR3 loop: CASSIADRGIRNQPQHF. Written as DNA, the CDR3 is TGTGCCAGTAGTATCGCGGACAGGGGGATTCGCAATCAGCCCCAGCATTTT.

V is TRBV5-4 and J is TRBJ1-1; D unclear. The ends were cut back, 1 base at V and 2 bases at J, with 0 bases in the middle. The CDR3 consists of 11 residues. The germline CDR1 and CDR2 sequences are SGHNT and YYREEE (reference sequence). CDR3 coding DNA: TGTGCCAGCAGCTTGAACACTGAAGCTTTCTTT. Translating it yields CASSLNTEAFF. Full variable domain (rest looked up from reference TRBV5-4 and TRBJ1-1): ETGVTQSPTHLIKTRGQQVTLRCSSQSGHNTVSWYQQALGQGPQFIFQYYREEENGRGNFPPRFSGLQFPNYSSELNVNALELDDSALYLCASSLNTEAFFGQGTRLTVV.

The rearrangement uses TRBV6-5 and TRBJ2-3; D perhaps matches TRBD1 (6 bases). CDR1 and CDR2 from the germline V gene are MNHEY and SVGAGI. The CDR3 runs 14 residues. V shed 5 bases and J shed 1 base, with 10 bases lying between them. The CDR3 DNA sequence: TGTGCCAGCAGTAACCACAGGGGCACAGATACGCAGTATTTT. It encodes CASSNHRGTDTQYF.

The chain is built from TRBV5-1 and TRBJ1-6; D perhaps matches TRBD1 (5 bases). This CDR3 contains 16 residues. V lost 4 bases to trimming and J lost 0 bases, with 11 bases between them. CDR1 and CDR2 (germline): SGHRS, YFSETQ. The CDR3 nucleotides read TGCGCCAGCAGCGAGGGGCTGAGCTCCTATAATTCACCCCTCCACTTT. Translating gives CASSEGLSSYNSPLHF.

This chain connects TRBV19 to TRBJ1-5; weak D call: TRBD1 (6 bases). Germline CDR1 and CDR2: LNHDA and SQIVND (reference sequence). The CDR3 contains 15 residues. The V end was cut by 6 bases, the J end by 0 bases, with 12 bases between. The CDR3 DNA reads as TGTGCCAGTAGGACCACAGGGAATAGCAATCAGCCCCAGCATTTT. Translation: CASRTTGNSNQPQHF.

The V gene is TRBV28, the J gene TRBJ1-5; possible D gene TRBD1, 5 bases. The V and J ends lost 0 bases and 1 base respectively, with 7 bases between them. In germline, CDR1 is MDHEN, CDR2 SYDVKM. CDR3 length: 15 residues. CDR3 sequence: CASSLWDISNQPQHF. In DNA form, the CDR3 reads TGTGCCAGCAGTTTATGGGACATAAGCAATCAGCCCCAGCATTTT.

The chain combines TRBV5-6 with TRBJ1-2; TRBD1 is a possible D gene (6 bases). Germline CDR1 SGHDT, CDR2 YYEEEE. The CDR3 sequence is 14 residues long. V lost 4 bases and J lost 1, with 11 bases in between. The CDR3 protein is CASSPDSFNYGYTF. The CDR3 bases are TGTGCCAGCAGCCCGGACAGTTTTAACTATGGCTACACCTTC.

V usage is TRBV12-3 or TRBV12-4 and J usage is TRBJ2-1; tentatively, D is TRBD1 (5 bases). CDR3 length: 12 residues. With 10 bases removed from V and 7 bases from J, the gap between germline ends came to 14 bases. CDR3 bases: TGTGCCACTACTCCCGACAGAAATGAGCAGTTCTTC. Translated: CATTPDRNEQFF.

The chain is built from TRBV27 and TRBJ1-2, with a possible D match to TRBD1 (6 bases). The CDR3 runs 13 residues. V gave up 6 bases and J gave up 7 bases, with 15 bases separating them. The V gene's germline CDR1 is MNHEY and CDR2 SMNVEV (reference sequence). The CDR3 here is CASRTTGIVGYTF. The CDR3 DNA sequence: TGTGCCAGCAGGACGACAGGAATTGTTGGCTACACCTTC.

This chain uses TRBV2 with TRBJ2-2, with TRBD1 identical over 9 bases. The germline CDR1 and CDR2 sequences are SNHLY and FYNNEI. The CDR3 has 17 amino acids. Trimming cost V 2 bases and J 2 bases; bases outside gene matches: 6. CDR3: CASSEIGTGINTGELFF. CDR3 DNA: TGTGCCAGCAGTGAAATCGGGACAGGGATTAACACCGGGGAGCTGTTTTTT.

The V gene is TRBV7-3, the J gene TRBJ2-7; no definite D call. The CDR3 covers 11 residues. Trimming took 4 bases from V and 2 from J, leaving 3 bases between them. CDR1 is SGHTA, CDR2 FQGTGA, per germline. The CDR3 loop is CASSSAYEQYF. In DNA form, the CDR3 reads TGTGCCAGCAGCTCTGCCTACGAGCAGTACTTC. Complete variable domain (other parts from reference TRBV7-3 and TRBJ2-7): GAGVSQTPSNKVTEKGKYVELRCDPISGHTALYWYRQSLGQGPEFLIYFQGTGAADDSGLPNDRFFAVRPEGSVSTLKIQRTERGDSAVYLCASSSAYEQYFGPGTRLTVT.

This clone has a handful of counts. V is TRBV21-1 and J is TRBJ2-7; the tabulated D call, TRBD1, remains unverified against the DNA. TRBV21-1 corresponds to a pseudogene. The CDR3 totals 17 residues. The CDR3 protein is CASSKGPHRGSLYEQYF. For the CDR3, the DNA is TGTGCCAGCAGCAAAGGGCCCCACAGGGGTTCCCTCTACGAGCAGTACTTC.

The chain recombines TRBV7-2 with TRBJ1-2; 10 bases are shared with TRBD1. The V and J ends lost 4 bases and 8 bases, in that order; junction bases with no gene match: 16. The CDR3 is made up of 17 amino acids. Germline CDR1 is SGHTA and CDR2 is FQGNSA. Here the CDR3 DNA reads TGTGCCAGCAGCTCACCCCCGGGACAGGGGTTCATGAAGGGCTACACCTTC. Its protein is CASSSPPGQGFMKGYTF.

In DNA form, the CDR3 reads TGCGCCAGCAGCCCTAAGGGGTCCGAGCAGTACTTC. It translates to CASSPKGSEQYF. This chain uses TRBV5-1 with TRBJ2-7; a weak D match, TRBD1 (5 bases). Germline CDR1 SGHRS, CDR2 YFSETQ. The V gene lost 4 bases and the J gene lost 6 bases, with 11 bases spanning the gap. CDR3 length equals 12 residues. The variable domain in full, completed from reference TRBV5-1 and TRBJ2-7, reads KAGVTQTPRYLIKTRGQQVTLSCSPISGHRSVSWYQQTPGQGLQFLFEYFSETQRNKGNFPGRFSGRQFSNSRSEMNVSTLELGDSALYLCASSPKGSEQYFGPGTRLTVT.

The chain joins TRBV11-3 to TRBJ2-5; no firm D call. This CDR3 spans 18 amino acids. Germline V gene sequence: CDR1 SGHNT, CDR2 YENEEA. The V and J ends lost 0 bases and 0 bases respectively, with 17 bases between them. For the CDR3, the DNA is TGTGCCAGCAGCTTAGAGGGTGGATTTAATTGGTACCAAGAGACCCAGTACTTC. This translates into CASSLEGGFNWYQETQYF.